The sequence of this T cell receptor beta chain was determined in a study of shared T cell receptors in the human thymus. TCRdb's table, derived via immunoSEQ multiplex PCR, lists solely in-frame clones and lacks some. There are hundreds of thousands of clones in the sample; roughly 88% occur only once, and over 0.008% lies in the top ten. Trimming at V came to 4 bases and at J to 3 bases, leaving 21 bases not matched to a gene. Germline V lookup: CDR1 GTSNPN, CDR2 SVGIG (reference sequence). This CDR3 has 18 amino acids. This same sample was also part of a study on human thymus T cells. That study adds: The study used thymus tissue resected during corrective heart surgery.

The chain links TRBV30 to TRBJ2-7, with 7 bases identical to TRBD1. The TCR sequence derives from a girl under three years old with a congenital heart defect. The sequencing input was thymocytes. DNA of the CDR3: TGTGCCTGGAAGACAGGGAAAGTCTCCTTTGGCTACTACTACGAGCAGTACTTC. Amino acids: CAWKTGKVSFGYYYEQYF. Using reference TRBV30 and TRBJ2-7 for the parts outside the CDR3, the full variable domain is SQTIHQWPATLVQPVGSPLSLECTVEGTSNPNLYWYRQAAGRGLQLLFYSVGIGQISSEVPQNLSASRPQDRQFILSSKKLLLSDSGFYLCAWKTGKVSFGYYYEQYFGPGTRLTVT.